The present T cell receptor beta chain was sequenced within a study of T cell responses to AZD1222 COVID-19 vaccine. The germline CDR1 and CDR2 sequences are SGDLS and YYNGEE. Trimming cost V 3 bases and J 4 bases, with 10 bases left between them. This CDR3 is built from 14 residues. Profiling relied on immunoSEQ multiplex PCR, and the TCRdb table lists in-frame clones only, not all of them. The sample records about 99,000 clones, over 90% being singletons. Findings and limits, study-wide: White British ancestry dominated among donors, who included more females, and clonal diversity was possibly underestimated. Just a handful of people given AZD1222 tested seropositive at baseline. Spike was spanned by vaccine-associated CD4 TCRs, with dominance at 160-218 and 743-854. There were repertoire samples only from the period after the peak T cell response.

This clone was observed once. The target antigen is unknown. The clonotype originates from an adult in good health. The sample consisted of peripheral blood, taken on day 0 of AZD1222 vaccination. V is TRBV9 and J is TRBJ1-4; TRBD1 is a possible D gene (6 bases). This chain's CDR3 is CASSGQGLNEKLFF. The CDR3 DNA reads TGTGCCAGCAGCGGCCAGGGGCTTAATGAAAAACTGTTTTTT.